This T cell receptor (beta chain) was sequenced for a study of spatial heterogeneity in lung cancer. Time point reported: sample taken at primary tumor resection. The sequenced material consisted of unsorted whole RNA from tumor, nontumor lung or frozen PBMC. Points from the study as a whole: The study found that expanded intratumoral alpha and beta TCR counts tracked tumor mutation counts.

This clonotype has at least ten counts. Its target is not known. Between the trimmed V and J ends, which lost 5 bases and 2 bases, there was a span of 16 bases. The CDR3 is made up of 15 amino acids. Germline V lookup: CDR1 DFQATT, CDR2 SNEGSKA (reference sequence). TCRdb re-derived calls from the 5' RACE reads in MiXCR, one entry per CDR3 protein. Among more than 10,000 distinct CDR3 sequences listed, 10% to 15% were seen once. The source is a female donor with early-stage non-small cell lung cancer. The genes are TRBV20-1 and TRBJ1-5; tentatively, D is TRBD1 (5 bases). Sequencing was performed on lung tumor tissue, taken at surgery. CDR3 residues: CSAHRGGGGNQPQHF. DNA for the CDR3: TGCAGTGCTCACCGAGGTGGAGGGGGCAATCAGCCCCAGCATTTT.